The clone carrying this TCR beta chain appeared a few times. Its antigen is still unknown. This specimen comes from a study of early T cells in non-severe SARS-CoV-2 infection. On the study more broadly: The chains were unpaired, and the sequenced material was bulk RNA from unsorted whole blood. General observations from the study: The VDJdb matching leaned toward anti-spike CD8 responses and overlooked private and CD4 specificities.

The CDR3 has 18 amino acids. The germline CDR1 and CDR2 sequences are SGHTA and FQGNSA. Trimming took 5 bases from V and 4 from J, leaving 23 bases between them. Attached unique molecular identifiers marked individual cDNA molecules. TCRdb re-analysed the 5' RACE reads in MiXCR, keeping a single row per CDR3 protein. The sample shows tens of thousands of distinct CDR3 sequences, about 6% of them seen only once. The sample in question was whole blood, obtained at baseline. The chain joins TRBV7-2 to TRBJ2-2; either TRBD1 or TRBD2 may fit D (5 bases each). This clonotype was sampled from an adult who was a healthcare worker with PCR-confirmed SARS-CoV-2 infection or an uninfected control (not recorded which). The CDR3 DNA follows: TGTGCCAGCAGCCTTAACCCCCGGGGCCCTACCCGCACCGGGGAGCTGTTTTTT. Translating gives CASSLNPRGPTRTGELFF.